This TCR beta chain is from a study of blood T cell repertoires in COVID-19. The germline V gene has CDR1 SGHTA and CDR2 FQGNSA. Germline trimming cut 3 bases from V and 6 bases from J; bases unmatched to any gene: 4. The CDR3 length is 14 residues. TCRdb's copy holds only in-frame clones and misses some; the assay was immunoSEQ multiplex PCR. The data show about 250,000 clones, nearly 90% seen once. The sample consisted of peripheral blood. The origin of this receptor is a woman between 40 and 55 years old who had recovered from COVID-19. The rearrangement joins TRBV7-2 to TRBJ1-3; 8 nucleotides align to TRBD1. CDR3 amino acids: CASSLATGVNTIYF. CDR3 nucleotide sequence: TGTGCCAGCAGCTTGGCGACAGGGGTAAACACCATATATTTT.